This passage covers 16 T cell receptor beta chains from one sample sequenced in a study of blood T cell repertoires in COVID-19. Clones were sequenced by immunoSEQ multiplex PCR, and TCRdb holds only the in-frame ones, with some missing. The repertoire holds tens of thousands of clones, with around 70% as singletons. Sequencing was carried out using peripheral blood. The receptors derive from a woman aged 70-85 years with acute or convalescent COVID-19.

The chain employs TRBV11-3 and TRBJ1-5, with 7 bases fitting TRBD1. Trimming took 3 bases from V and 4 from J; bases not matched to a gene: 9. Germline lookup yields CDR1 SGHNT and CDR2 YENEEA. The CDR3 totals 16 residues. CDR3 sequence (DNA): TGTGCCAGCAGCTTCCGGACGGGACAGAGGAATCAGCCCCAGCATTTT. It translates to CASSFRTGQRNQPQHF. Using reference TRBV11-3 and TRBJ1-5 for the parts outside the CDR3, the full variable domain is EAGVVQSPRYKIIEKKQPVAFWCNPISGHNTLYWYLQNLGQGPELLIRYENEEAVDDSQLPKDRFSAERLKGVDSTLKIQPAELGDSAVYLCASSFRTGQRNQPQHFGDGTRLSIL.

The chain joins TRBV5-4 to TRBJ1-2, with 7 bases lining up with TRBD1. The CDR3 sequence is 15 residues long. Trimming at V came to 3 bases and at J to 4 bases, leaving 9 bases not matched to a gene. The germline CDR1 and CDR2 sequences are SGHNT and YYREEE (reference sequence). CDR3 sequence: CASSSLKGQVYGYTF. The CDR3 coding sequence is TGTGCCAGCAGCTCGTTAAAAGGACAGGTCTATGGCTACACCTTC.

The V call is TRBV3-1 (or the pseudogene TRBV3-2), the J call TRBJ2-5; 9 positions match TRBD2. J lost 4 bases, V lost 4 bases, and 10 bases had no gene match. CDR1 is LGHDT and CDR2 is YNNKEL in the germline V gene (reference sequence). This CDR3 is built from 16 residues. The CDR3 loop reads CASSPRGAGGRETQYF. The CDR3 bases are TGTGCCAGCAGCCCCCGTGGGGCGGGGGGGCGAGAGACCCAGTACTTC.

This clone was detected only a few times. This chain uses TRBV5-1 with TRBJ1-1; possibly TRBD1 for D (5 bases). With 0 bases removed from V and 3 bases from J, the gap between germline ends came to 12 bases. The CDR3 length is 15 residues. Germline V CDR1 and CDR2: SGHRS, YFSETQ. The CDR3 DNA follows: TGCGCCAGCAGCTTGGGCGCCCAGGGCCACACTGAAGCTTTCTTT. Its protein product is CASSLGAQGHTEAFF.

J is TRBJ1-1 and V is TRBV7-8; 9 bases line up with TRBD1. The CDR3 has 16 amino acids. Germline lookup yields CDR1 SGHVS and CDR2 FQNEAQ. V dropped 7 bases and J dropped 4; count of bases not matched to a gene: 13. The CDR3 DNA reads TGTGCCAGCATTTCTAGGGGGACAGGGCGGGCCACTGAAGCTTTCTTT. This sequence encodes CASISRGTGRATEAFF.

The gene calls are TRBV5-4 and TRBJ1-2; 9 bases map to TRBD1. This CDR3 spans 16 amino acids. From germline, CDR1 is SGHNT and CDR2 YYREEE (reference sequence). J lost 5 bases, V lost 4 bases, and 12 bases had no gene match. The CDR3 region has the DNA TGTGCCAGCAGCCCCAACCCCCGGGACAGGGTGTATGGCTACACCTTC. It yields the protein CASSPNPRDRVYGYTF.

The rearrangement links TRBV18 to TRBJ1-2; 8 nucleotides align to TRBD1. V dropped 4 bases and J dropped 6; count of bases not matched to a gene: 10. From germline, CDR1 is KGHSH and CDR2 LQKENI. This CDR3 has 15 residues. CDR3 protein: CASSLLSTGENGYTF. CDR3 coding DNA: TGTGCCAGCTCACTTCTATCGACAGGGGAAAATGGCTACACCTTC.

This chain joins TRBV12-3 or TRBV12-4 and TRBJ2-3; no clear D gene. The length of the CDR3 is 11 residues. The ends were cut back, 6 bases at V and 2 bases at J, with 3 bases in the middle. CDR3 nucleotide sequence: TGTGCCAGCAGCATCACAGATACGCAGTATTTT. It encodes CASSITDTQYF.

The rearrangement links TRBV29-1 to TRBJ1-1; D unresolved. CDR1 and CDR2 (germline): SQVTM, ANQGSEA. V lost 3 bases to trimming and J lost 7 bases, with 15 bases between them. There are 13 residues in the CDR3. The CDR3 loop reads CSVEIRGYSEAFF. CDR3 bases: TGCAGCGTTGAGATAAGAGGGTATAGTGAAGCTTTCTTT.

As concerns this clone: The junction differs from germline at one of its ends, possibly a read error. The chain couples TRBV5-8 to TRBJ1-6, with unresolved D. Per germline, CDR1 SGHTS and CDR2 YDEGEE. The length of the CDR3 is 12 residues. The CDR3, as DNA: TGTACCAGCAGTTTCCGGGGTTCACCCCTCCACTTT. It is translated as CTSSFRGSPLHF.

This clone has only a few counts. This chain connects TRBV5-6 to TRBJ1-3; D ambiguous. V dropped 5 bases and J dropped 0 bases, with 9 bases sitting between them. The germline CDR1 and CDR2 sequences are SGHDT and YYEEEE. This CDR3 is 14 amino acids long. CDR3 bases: TGTGCCAGCAGGACGTCTAGCTCTGGAAACACCATATATTTT. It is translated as CASRTSSSGNTIYF.

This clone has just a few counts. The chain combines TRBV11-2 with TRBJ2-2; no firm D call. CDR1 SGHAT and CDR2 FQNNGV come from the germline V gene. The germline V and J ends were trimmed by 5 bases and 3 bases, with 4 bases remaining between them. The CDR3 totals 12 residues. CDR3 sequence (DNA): TGTGCCAGCAGCCCAGACACCGGGGAGCTGTTTTTT. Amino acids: CASSPDTGELFF.

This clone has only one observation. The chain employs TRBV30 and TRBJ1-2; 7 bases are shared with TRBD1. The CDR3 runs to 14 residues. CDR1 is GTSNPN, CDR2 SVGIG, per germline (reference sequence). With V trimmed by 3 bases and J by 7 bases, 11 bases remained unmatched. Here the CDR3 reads CAWSENRGGGGYTF. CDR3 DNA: TGTGCCTGGAGCGAAAACAGGGGAGGAGGTGGCTACACCTTC.

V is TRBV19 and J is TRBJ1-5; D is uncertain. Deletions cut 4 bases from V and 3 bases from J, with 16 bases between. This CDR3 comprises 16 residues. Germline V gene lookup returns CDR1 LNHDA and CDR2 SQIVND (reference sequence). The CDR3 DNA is TGTGCCAGTAGTACTGCCGGGATAATCCTCAATCAGCCCCAGCATTTT. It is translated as CASSTAGIILNQPQHF.

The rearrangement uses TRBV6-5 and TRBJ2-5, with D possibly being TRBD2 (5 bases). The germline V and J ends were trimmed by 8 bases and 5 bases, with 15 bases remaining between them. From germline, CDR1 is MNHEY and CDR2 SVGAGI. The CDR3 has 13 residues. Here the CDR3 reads CASSRARGETQYF. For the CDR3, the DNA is TGTGCCAGCTCGAGGGCTCGGGGTGAGACCCAGTACTTC.

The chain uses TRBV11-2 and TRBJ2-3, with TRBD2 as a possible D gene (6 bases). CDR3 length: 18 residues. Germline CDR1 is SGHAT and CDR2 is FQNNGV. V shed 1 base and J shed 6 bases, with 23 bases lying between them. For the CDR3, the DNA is TGTGCCAGCAGCTTAGTAGGGGCGGCGGGGCGTCGATGGGATACGCAGTATTTT. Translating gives CASSLVGAAGRRWDTQYF.